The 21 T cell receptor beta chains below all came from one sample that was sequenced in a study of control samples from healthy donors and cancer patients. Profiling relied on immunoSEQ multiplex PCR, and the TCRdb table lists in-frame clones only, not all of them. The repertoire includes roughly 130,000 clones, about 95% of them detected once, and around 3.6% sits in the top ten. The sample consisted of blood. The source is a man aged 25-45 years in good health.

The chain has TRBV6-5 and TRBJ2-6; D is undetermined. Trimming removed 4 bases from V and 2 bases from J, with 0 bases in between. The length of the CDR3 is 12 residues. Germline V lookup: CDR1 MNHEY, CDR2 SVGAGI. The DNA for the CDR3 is TGTGCCAGCAGTTCTGGGGCCAACGTCCTGACTTTC. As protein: CASSSGANVLTF.

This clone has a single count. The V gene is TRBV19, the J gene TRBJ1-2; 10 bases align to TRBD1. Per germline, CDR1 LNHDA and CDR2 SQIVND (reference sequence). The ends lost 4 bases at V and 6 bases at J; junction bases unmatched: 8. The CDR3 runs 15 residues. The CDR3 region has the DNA TGTGCCAGTAGTAACCGACAGGGGGCGCAGGATGGCTACACCTTC. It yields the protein CASSNRQGAQDGYTF.

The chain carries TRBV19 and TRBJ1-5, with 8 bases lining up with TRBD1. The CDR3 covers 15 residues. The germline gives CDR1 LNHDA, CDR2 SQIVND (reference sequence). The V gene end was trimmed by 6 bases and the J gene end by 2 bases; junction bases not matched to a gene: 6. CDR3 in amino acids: CASRSTTGGNQPQHF. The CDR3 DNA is TGTGCCAGTAGAAGTACGACAGGGGGCAATCAGCCCCAGCATTTT.

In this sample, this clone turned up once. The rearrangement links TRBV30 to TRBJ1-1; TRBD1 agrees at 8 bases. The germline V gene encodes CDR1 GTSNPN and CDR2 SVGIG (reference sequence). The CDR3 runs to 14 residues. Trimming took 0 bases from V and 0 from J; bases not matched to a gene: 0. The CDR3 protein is CAWSVQGVNTEAFF. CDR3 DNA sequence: TGTGCCTGGAGTGTACAGGGGGTGAACACTGAAGCTTTCTTT.

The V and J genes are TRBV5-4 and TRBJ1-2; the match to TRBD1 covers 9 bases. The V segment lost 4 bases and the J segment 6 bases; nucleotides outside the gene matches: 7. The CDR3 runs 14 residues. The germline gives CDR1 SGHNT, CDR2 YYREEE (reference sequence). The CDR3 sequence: CASSPGQGFDGYTF. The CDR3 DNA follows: TGTGCCAGCAGCCCTGGACAGGGGTTCGATGGCTACACCTTC.

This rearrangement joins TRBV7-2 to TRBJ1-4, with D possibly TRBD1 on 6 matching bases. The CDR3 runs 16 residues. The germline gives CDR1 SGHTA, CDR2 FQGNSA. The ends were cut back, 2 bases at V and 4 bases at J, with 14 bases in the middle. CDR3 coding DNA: TGTGCCAGCAGCTTATCCGGACAGTTGAGTAATGAAAAACTGTTTTTT. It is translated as CASSLSGQLSNEKLFF.

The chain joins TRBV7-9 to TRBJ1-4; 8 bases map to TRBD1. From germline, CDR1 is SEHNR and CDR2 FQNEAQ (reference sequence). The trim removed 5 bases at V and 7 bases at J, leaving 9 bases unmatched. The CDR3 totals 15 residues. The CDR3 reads CASSPGTGGFEKLFF. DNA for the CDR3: TGTGCCAGCAGCCCGGGGACAGGTGGTTTTGAAAAACTGTTTTTT.

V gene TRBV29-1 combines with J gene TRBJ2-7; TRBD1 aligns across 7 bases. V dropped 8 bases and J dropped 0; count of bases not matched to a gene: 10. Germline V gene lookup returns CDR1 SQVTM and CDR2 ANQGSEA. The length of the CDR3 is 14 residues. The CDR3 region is CSTRQGPSSYEQYF. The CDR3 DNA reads TGCAGCACTAGACAGGGCCCTAGCTCCTACGAGCAGTACTTC.

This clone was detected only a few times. The CDR3 DNA is TGCGCCAGCAGCCCCTGGGACTCCTACGAGCAGTACTTC. Its translation: CASSPWDSYEQYF. V usage is TRBV4-1 and J usage is TRBJ2-7; D is unresolved. This CDR3 has 13 amino acids. Deletions cut 4 bases from V and 0 bases from J, with 7 bases between. The germline CDR1 and CDR2 sequences are MGHRA and YSYEKL.

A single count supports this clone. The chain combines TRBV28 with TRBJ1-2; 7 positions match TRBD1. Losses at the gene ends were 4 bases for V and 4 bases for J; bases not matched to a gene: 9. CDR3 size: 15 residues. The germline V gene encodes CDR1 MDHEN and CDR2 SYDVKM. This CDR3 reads CASSSIQGFGYGYTF. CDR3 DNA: TGTGCCAGCAGTTCGATACAGGGGTTCGGCTATGGCTACACCTTC.

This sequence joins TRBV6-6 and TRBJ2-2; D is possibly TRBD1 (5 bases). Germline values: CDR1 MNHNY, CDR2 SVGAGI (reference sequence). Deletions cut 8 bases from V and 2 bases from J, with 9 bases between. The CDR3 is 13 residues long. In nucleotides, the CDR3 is TGTGCCAGCTCGACAGCTAACACCGGGGAGCTGTTTTTT. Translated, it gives CASSTANTGELFF.

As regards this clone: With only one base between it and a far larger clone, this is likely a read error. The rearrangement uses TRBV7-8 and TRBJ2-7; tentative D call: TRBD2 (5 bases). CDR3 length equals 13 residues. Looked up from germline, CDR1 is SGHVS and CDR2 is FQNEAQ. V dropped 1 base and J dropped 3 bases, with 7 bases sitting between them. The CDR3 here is CASSLGTVYEQYF. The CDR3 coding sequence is TGTGCCAGCAGCTTAGGGACTGTCTACGAGCAGTACTTC.

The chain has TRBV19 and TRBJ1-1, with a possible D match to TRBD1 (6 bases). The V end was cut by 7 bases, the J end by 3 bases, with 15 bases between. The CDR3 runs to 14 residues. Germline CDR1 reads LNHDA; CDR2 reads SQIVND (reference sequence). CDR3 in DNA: TGTGCCAGTACCCCGGAGGGGGAGGACACTGAAGCTTTCTTT. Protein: CASTPEGEDTEAFF.

CDR3 bases: TGTGCCAGCAGCTACCGGACGGCTTCTGATGAAACAGATACGCAGTATTTT. This encodes CASSYRTASDETDTQYF. The rearrangement links TRBV7-9 to TRBJ2-3; D is undetermined. The length of the CDR3 is 17 residues. V lost 4 bases, J lost 3 bases, and 20 bases lay in between. Germline loops: CDR1 SEHNR, CDR2 FQNEAQ (reference sequence).

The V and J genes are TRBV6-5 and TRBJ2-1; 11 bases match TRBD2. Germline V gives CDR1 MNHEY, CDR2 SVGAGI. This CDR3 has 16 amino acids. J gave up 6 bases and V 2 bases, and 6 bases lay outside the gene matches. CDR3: CASSYGNSGGANEQFF. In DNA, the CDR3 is TGTGCCAGCAGTTACGGGAATAGCGGGGGGGCCAATGAGCAGTTCTTC.

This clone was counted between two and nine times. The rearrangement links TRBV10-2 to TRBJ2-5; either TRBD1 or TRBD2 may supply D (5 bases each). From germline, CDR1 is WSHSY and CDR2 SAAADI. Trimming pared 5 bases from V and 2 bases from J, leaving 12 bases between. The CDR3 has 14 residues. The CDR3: CASSWWGRQETQYF. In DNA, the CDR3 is TGCGCCAGCAGTTGGTGGGGGAGACAAGAGACCCAGTACTTC.

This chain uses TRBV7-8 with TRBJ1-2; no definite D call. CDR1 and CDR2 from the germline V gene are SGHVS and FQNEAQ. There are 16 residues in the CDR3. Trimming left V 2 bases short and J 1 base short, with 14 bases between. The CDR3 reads CASSLYPPPVNYGYTF. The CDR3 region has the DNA TGTGCCAGCAGCTTATATCCCCCCCCGGTTAACTATGGCTACACCTTC.

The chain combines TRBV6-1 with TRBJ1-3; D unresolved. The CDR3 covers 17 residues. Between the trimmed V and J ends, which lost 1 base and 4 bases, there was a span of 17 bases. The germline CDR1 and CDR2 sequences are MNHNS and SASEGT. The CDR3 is CASSEVWEGLAGNTIYF. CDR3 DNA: TGTGCCAGCAGTGAAGTATGGGAAGGGCTTGCAGGAAACACCATATATTTT.

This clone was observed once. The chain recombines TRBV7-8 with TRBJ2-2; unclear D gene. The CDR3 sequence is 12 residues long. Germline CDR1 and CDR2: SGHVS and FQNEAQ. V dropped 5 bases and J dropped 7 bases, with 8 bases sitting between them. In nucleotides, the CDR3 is TGTGCCAGCAGCCGACCTGGCGGGGAGCTGTTTTTT. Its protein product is CASSRPGGELFF.

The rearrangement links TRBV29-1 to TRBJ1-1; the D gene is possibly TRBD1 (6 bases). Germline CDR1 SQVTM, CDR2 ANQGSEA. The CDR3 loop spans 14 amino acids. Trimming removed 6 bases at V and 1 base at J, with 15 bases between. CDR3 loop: CSVDMGGANTEAFF. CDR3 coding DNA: TGCAGCGTAGACATGGGGGGGGCGAACACTGAAGCTTTCTTT.

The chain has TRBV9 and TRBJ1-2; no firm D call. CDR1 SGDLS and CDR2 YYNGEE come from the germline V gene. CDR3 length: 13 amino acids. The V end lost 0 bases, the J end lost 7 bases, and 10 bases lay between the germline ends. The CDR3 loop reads CASSVGRRGGYTF. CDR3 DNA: TGTGCCAGCAGCGTAGGAAGGCGAGGTGGCTACACCTTC.